The clone carrying this TCR beta chain was detected only a few times. Its antigen is currently unknown. The data were obtained in a study of T-cell memory formation after mild COVID-19. Study details: Largely donor-specific sequence clusters came from a couple of donors.

One entry per CDR3 protein results from TCRdb running MiXCR on the 5' RACE reads. Here the sample spans 400,000 or so distinct CDR3 sequences, around a fifth being singletons. This CDR3 has 18 amino acids. Looked up from germline, CDR1 is SGHDT and CDR2 is YYEEEE. Trimming removed 3 bases at V and 5 bases at J, with 24 bases between. Study-level results: The appearance of some responding clones in pre-infection memory suggested that cross-reactive memory joined. Among clones peaking at day 37 in the second wave, SARS-CoV-2 specificity remained unconfirmed.

Sample: PBMCs or a T cell subset sorted from them (not recorded which). The source of this sequence is an adult woman who had mild COVID-19 (a few samples of this study predate the infection). Cell type and time point are not known. This chain links TRBV5-6 with TRBJ2-1; tentatively, D is TRBD1 or TRBD2 (5 bases each). For the CDR3, the DNA is TGTGCCAGCAGCTATTGGGTGGCCTCGGGGACCAATGACAATGAGCAGTTCTTC. Translation: CASSYWVASGTNDNEQFF. The variable domain in full, with the rest retrieved from reference TRBV5-6 and TRBJ2-1, is DAGVTQSPTHLIKTRGQQVTLRCSPKSGHDTVSWYQQALGQGPQFIFQYYEEEERQRGNFPDRFSGHQFPNYSSELNVNALLLGDSALYLCASSYWVASGTNDNEQFFGPGTRLTVL.